The 27 T cell receptor beta chains reported below all come from one sample, sequenced in a study of blood T cell repertoires in COVID-19. Clones were sequenced by immunoSEQ multiplex PCR, and TCRdb holds only the in-frame ones, with some missing. Here the sample spans about 120,000 clones, 85% to 90% being singletons. The sample was peripheral blood. The source is a woman aged 45-60 years with active or convalescent COVID-19.

The chain carries TRBV3-1 (or the pseudogene TRBV3-2) and TRBJ1-2; D remains unclear. In germline, CDR1 is LGHDT, CDR2 YNNKEL (reference sequence). V gave up 1 base and J gave up 0 bases, with 15 bases separating them. CDR3 length: 17 amino acids. CDR3 loop: CASSQGRTPGSNYGYTF. DNA for the CDR3: TGTGCCAGCAGCCAAGGGAGAACCCCGGGTTCTAACTATGGCTACACCTTC.

The chain carries TRBV24-1 and TRBJ2-2, with D possibly matching TRBD1 (6 bases). CDR3 size: 14 residues. Germline V gene lookup returns CDR1 KGHDR and CDR2 SFDVKD. V lost 6 bases to trimming and J lost 3 bases, with 10 bases between them. CDR3 residues: CATSQQGYTGELFF. For the CDR3, the DNA is TGTGCCACCAGTCAACAGGGTTACACCGGGGAGCTGTTTTTT.

The J gene is TRBJ2-7, the V gene TRBV7-2, with a weak D call TRBD2 (5 bases). Trimming took 5 bases from V and 2 from J, leaving 19 bases between them. The CDR3 is 16 residues long. Germline CDR1 reads SGHTA; CDR2 reads FQGNSA. The CDR3 region has the DNA TGTGCCAGCAGCCCCTCTCTGCTGACGCGGGCCTACGAGCAGTACTTC. As protein: CASSPSLLTRAYEQYF.

V and J are TRBV6-5 and TRBJ1-2; 7 nucleotides agree with TRBD1. J lost 6 bases, V lost 10 bases, and 14 bases had no gene match. The CDR3 spans 14 residues. CDR1 is MNHEY and CDR2 is SVGAGI in the germline V gene. The CDR3 region has the DNA TGTGCCACCCAGAACAGGGGAACCAGGGATGGCTACACCTTC. Protein sequence: CATQNRGTRDGYTF.

In its sample, this clone was seen once. The V call is TRBV7-2, the J call TRBJ2-3; 8 nucleotides align to TRBD2. The junction had 6 bases not matched to a gene; V was cut back by 2 bases and J by 5 bases. CDR1 is SGHTA, CDR2 FQGNSA, per germline. This CDR3 comprises 15 residues. The CDR3 nucleotides read TGTGCCAGCAGCTTACCAGCGGGAGCCAGAGATACGCAGTATTTT. Its protein product is CASSLPAGARDTQYF.

The rearrangement uses TRBV5-6 and TRBJ2-1; D possibly corresponds to TRBD1 (5 bases). The CDR3 runs 12 residues. Trimming took off 3 bases at V and 15 bases at J, with 16 bases between the two ends. The germline CDR1 and CDR2 sequences are SGHDT and YYEEEE. The CDR3 sequence: CASSSDTKLGFF. Written as DNA, the CDR3 is TGTGCCAGCAGCTCGGACACAAAATTGGGGTTCTTC. Filled out from reference TRBV5-6 and TRBJ2-1, the complete variable domain reads DAGVTQSPTHLIKTRGQQVTLRCSPKSGHDTVSWYQQALGQGPQFIFQYYEEEERQRGNFPDRFSGHQFPNYSSELNVNALLLGDSALYLCASSSDTKLGFFGPGTRLTVL.

This clone was picked up a small number of times. The chain links TRBV5-4 to TRBJ2-5, with TRBD2 matching 11 bases. Germline values: CDR1 SGHNT, CDR2 YYREEE (reference sequence). Trimming at V came to 3 bases and at J to 4 bases, leaving 8 bases not matched to a gene. This CDR3 has 16 residues. CDR3 region: CASSSITSGRGETQYF. The CDR3, as DNA: TGTGCCAGCAGCTCTATTACTAGCGGGAGAGGAGAGACCCAGTACTTC.

This clone was counted once. A much larger clone sits a single nucleotide away, making a read error possible. This rearrangement joins TRBV10-3 to TRBJ2-7, with 7 nucleotides matching TRBD2. CDR3 length: 16 residues. J gave up 2 bases and V 8 bases, and 15 bases lay outside the gene matches. Per germline, CDR1 ENHRY and CDR2 SYGVKD. The CDR3 is CAICGGGGGIPYEQYF. The CDR3 DNA reads as TGTGCCATCTGTGGGGGGGGTGGCGGGATCCCCTACGAGCAGTACTTC.

The chain combines TRBV6-5 with TRBJ2-7; D not certain. The CDR3 length is 12 residues. The V gene lost 2 bases and the J gene lost 6 bases, with 8 bases spanning the gap. Germline-derived CDR1 and CDR2 are MNHEY and SVGAGI. This CDR3 is CASSYLSFEQYF. The DNA of the CDR3 is TGTGCCAGCAGTTACCTAAGTTTCGAGCAGTACTTC.

This sequence joins TRBV5-1 and TRBJ2-1; TRBD1 agrees at 8 bases. CDR3 length equals 15 residues. The V gene end was trimmed by 4 bases and the J gene end by 4 bases; junction bases not matched to a gene: 7. Germline CDR1 and CDR2: SGHRS and YFSETQ. CDR3 DNA sequence: TGCGCCAGCAGCGTGGACAGGGTCGGGTACAATGAGCAGTTCTTC. This codes for CASSVDRVGYNEQFF. Variable domain in full (rest from reference TRBV5-1 and TRBJ2-1): KAGVTQTPRYLIKTRGQQVTLSCSPISGHRSVSWYQQTPGQGLQFLFEYFSETQRNKGNFPGRFSGRQFSNSRSEMNVSTLELGDSALYLCASSVDRVGYNEQFFGPGTRLTVL.

The CDR3 reads CAISEHPELAGGTDTQYF. The CDR3 DNA reads TGTGCCATCAGTGAACACCCAGAACTAGCGGGGGGCACAGATACGCAGTATTTT. The V gene is TRBV10-3, the J gene TRBJ2-3; 11 positions match TRBD2. After removal of 3 bases from V and 1 base from J, the junction contained 9 bases not matched to a gene. The CDR3 totals 18 residues. Per the germline V gene, CDR1 is ENHRY and CDR2 is SYGVKD.

This clone was observed a single time. The rearrangement uses TRBV9 and TRBJ2-7, with 10 bases lining up with TRBD1. The germline gives CDR1 SGDLS, CDR2 YYNGEE. Losses at the gene ends were 7 bases for V and 5 bases for J; bases not matched to a gene: 6. This CDR3 region has 13 residues. The DNA of the CDR3 is TGTGCCAGCTCGACAGGGGGCATCGACGAGCAGTACTTC. It encodes CASSTGGIDEQYF.

The CDR3 is CASSPGEGYNSPLHF. In DNA, the CDR3 is TGCGCCAGCAGCCCGGGTGAGGGTTATAATTCACCCCTCCACTTT. The rearrangement links TRBV5-1 to TRBJ1-6; no definite D call. Deletions cut 4 bases from V and 4 bases from J, with 12 bases between. The CDR3 runs 15 residues. Germline values: CDR1 SGHRS, CDR2 YFSETQ.

This chain connects TRBV28 to TRBJ2-3; tentatively, D is TRBD2 (6 bases). The CDR3 has 15 amino acids. CDR1 MDHEN and CDR2 SYDVKM come from the germline V gene. Trimming removed 8 bases from V and 0 bases from J, with 15 bases in between. Written as DNA, the CDR3 is TGTGCCAGCCACGGTGGCGGGGCTAGCACAGATACGCAGTATTTT. This sequence encodes CASHGGGASTDTQYF.

The chain uses TRBV9 and TRBJ2-1, with a tentative D call TRBD1 (6 bases). The CDR3 totals 13 residues. CDR1 SGDLS and CDR2 YYNGEE come from the germline V gene. V gave up 0 bases and J gave up 7 bases, with 8 bases separating them. The CDR3 DNA reads as TGTGCCAGCAGCGTAGAGGGGGTTAATGAGCAGTTCTTC. Its translation: CASSVEGVNEQFF.

The V gene is TRBV7-9, the J gene TRBJ2-1, with 10 bases fitting TRBD2. V lost 2 bases, J lost 3 bases, and 4 bases stayed unmatched. Per germline, CDR1 SEHNR and CDR2 FQNEAQ (reference sequence). CDR3 size: 16 residues. The CDR3 bases are TGTGCCAGCAGCTTAACTAGCGGGACGTTCTACAATGAGCAGTTCTTC. It codes for CASSLTSGTFYNEQFF.

DNA of the CDR3: TGTGCCAGCAGTCGACAGGGACGGGAGCAGTACTTC. Translating it yields CASSRQGREQYF. The chain links TRBV27 to TRBJ2-7, with 7 bases that match TRBD1. The trim removed 5 bases at V and 7 bases at J, leaving 5 bases unmatched. The germline gives CDR1 MNHEY, CDR2 SMNVEV (reference sequence). The CDR3 loop spans 12 amino acids.

This sequence joins TRBV4-1 and TRBJ2-4, with 9 nucleotides matching TRBD1. The germline V gene has CDR1 MGHRA and CDR2 YSYEKL. This CDR3 has 14 residues. J was trimmed by 9 bases and V by 4 bases; bases with no gene match: 7. The CDR3 loop is CASSPRGQGIIQYF. CDR3 in DNA: TGCGCCAGCAGCCCAAGAGGACAGGGGATCATTCAGTACTTC.

The chain carries TRBV5-5 and TRBJ2-7, with D possibly matching TRBD2 (6 bases). CDR3 length equals 13 residues. CDR1 SGHKS and CDR2 YYEKEE come from the germline V gene (reference sequence). Trimming shortened V by 5 bases and J by 4 bases, and 13 bases separated the two germline ends. DNA of the CDR3: TGTGCCAGCAGATCGGGACTGCCGTACGAGCAGTACTTC. It yields the protein CASRSGLPYEQYF.

The V call is TRBV25-1, the J call TRBJ2-5; 7 bases line up with TRBD1. This CDR3 region has 16 residues. Germline CDR1 reads MGHDK; CDR2 reads SYGVNS. V trimming: 1 base; J trimming: 2 bases; junction bases outside the gene matches: 7. CDR3 bases: TGTGCCAGCAGTGAATTGGCAGGGGGATTTCAAGAGACCCAGTACTTC. It specifies CASSELAGGFQETQYF.

As DNA, the CDR3 is TGCGCCAGCAGCAAAAGCGGGACTAGCGGAAGCACAGATACGCAGTATTTT. Its translation: CASSKSGTSGSTDTQYF. This chain links TRBV4-3 with TRBJ2-3; TRBD2 matches at 11 bases. This CDR3 is 17 amino acids long. The J segment lost 0 bases and the V segment lost 5 bases, leaving 7 bases of the junction unmatched. The V gene's germline CDR1 is LGHNA and CDR2 YSLEER.

The CDR3 loop reads CASSRTSGEQFF. In DNA form, the CDR3 reads TGTGCCAGCAGCCGGACTAGCGGTGAGCAGTTCTTC. J is TRBJ2-1 and V is TRBV9; 10 bases agree with TRBD2. From germline, CDR1 is SGDLS and CDR2 YYNGEE. J was trimmed by 9 bases and V by 4 bases; bases with no gene match: 1. CDR3 length equals 12 residues.

The chain is built from TRBV18 and TRBJ1-1; TRBD1 agrees at 7 bases. Germline V gene data show CDR1 as KGHSH and CDR2 as LQKENI. The J segment lost 5 bases and the V segment lost 3 bases, leaving 12 bases of the junction unmatched. The CDR3 is 16 amino acids. CDR3 residues: CASSPGQEGIRTEAFF. CDR3 coding DNA: TGTGCCAGCTCACCCGGACAGGAGGGGATTAGAACTGAAGCTTTCTTT.

The chain is built from TRBV27 and TRBJ1-5, with TRBD1 identical over 7 bases. The CDR3 totals 15 residues. Trimming took 6 bases from V and 4 from J; bases not matched to a gene: 9. From germline, CDR1 is MNHEY and CDR2 SMNVEV (reference sequence). The CDR3 region is CASSQGTAPNQPQHF. DNA of the CDR3: TGTGCCAGCAGCCAGGGGACAGCACCGAATCAGCCCCAGCATTTT.

This chain joins TRBV5-1 and TRBJ2-7; 15 nucleotides align to TRBD2. The CDR3 sequence is 17 residues long. Germline trimming cut 3 bases from V and 0 bases from J; bases unmatched to any gene: 4. Germline CDR1 SGHRS, CDR2 YFSETQ. The CDR3 loop reads CASSSGLAGGDSYEQYF. The CDR3 DNA reads as TGCGCCAGCAGCTCTGGACTAGCGGGAGGGGACTCCTACGAGCAGTACTTC.

The CDR3: CASSHLSSYEQYF. The CDR3 nucleotides are TGTGCCAGCAGCCACCTGAGCTCCTACGAGCAGTACTTC. This chain connects TRBV3-1 (or the pseudogene TRBV3-2) to TRBJ2-7; D ambiguous. V was clipped by 3 bases and J by 0 bases, with 6 bases between them. The CDR3 consists of 13 residues. Germline-derived CDR1 and CDR2 are LGHDT and YNNKEL (reference sequence).

This sequence joins TRBV28 and TRBJ1-1, with unresolved D. The V gene lost 5 bases and the J gene lost 5 bases, with 15 bases spanning the gap. CDR1 MDHEN and CDR2 SYDVKM come from the germline V gene. This CDR3 has 14 amino acids. The DNA for the CDR3 is TGTGCCAGCAGTCCCGGCCGAGGTGGGACTGAAGCTTTCTTT. It is translated as CASSPGRGGTEAFF.